The rows below give T cell receptor beta chains drawn from one sample of a study of graft-versus-host responses after intestinal transplantation. Clones were read by immunoSEQ multiplex PCR, and TCRdb kept only the in-frame ones, dropping some. Among some 76,000 clones listed, around 86% were seen once. No antigens are known for them. The sample consisted of unstimulated CD8+ T cells sorted from spleen or lymph node cells, taken before transplant. The origin of the receptors is a human donor who was the organ donor for an intestinal transplant. CDR3s include the opening cysteine and the closing phenylalanine or tryptophan. The D gene is left open where the match is weak. The size of a clone is reported for some rows only, either as once, few or many, or as a class for expanded clones.

D	J	size	V	CDR3	DNA
TRBD1	TRBJ2-7	few	TRBV19	CASTGTGGEQYF	TGTGCCAGTACCGGCACAGGGGGAGAGCAGTACTTC
TRBD1	TRBJ2-3	-	TRBV6-1	CASSEGSPTGYYSTDTQYF	TGTGCCAGCAGTGAAGGATCTCCGACAGGGTATTATAGCACAGATACGCAGTATTTT
TRBD1	TRBJ1-2	-	TRBV7-8	CASSLDRDRVSHGYTF	TGTGCCAGCAGCTTAGATCGGGACAGGGTATCCCACGGCTACACCTTC
-	TRBJ2-7	-	TRBV5-1	CASSPRLQGVLDYEQYF	TGCGCCAGCAGCCCCAGATTACAGGGTGTGTTGGACTACGAGCAGTACTTC
TRBD1	TRBJ2-2	-	TRBV9	CASRDRSYTGELFF	TGTGCCAGCAGGGACAGGTCATACACCGGGGAGCTGTTTTTT
-	TRBJ2-3	-	TRBV18	CASRSGDSTDTQYF	TGTGCCAGCCGGAGCGGGGACAGTACAGATACGCAGTATTTT
TRBD2	TRBJ2-3	-	TRBV11-2	CASTRRGGSTDTQYF	TGTGCCAGCACCCGGCGGGGGGGAAGCACAGATACGCAGTATTTT
TRBD2	TRBJ2-5	-	TRBV6-1	CASSESSGGQETQYF	TGTGCCAGCAGTGAGTCTAGCGGGGGCCAAGAGACCCAGTACTTC
-	TRBJ2-1	-	TRBV6-1	CASSSRSGVNEQFF	TGTGCCAGCAGTAGCAGATCGGGGGTGAATGAGCAGTTCTTC
-	TRBJ1-1	-	TRBV30	CAWSSIMNTEAFF	TGTGCCTGGAGCTCTATTATGAACACTGAAGCTTTCTTT
-	TRBJ1-2	-	TRBV4-1	CASSQSGAANYGYTF	TGCGCCAGCAGCCAATCAGGGGCAGCTAACTATGGCTACACCTTC
-	TRBJ2-3	few	TRBV6-4	CASSDERGGADTQYF	TGTGCCAGCAGTGACGAGCGCGGCGGGGCAGATACGCAGTATTTT
TRBD2	TRBJ2-1	-	TRBV2	CASSPLRLAGEHNEQFF	TGTGCCAGCAGCCCATTAAGACTAGCGGGGGAGCACAATGAGCAGTTCTTC
-	TRBJ2-7	-	TRBV28	CASSPYFADVTEGYEQYF	TGTGCCAGCAGTCCCTATTTTGCCGATGTAACAGAGGGCTACGAGCAGTACTTC
TRBD1	TRBJ1-2	-	TRBV7-3	CASTVMSGTGANDGYTF	TGTGCCAGCACCGTTATGTCCGGGACAGGGGCCAATGATGGCTACACCTTC
-	TRBJ1-2	-	TRBV4-1	CAVAGTTKYGYTF	TGCGCCGTAGCCGGGACAACCAAATATGGCTACACCTTC
TRBD1	TRBJ2-7	once	TRBV6-5	CASRTGPHYEQYF	TGTGCCAGCAGGACAGGGCCGCACTACGAGCAGTACTTC
TRBD1	TRBJ2-1	once	TRBV5-6	CASSYPGTEYNEQFF	TGTGCCAGCAGCTACCCCGGGACAGAATACAATGAGCAGTTCTTC
-	TRBJ1-1	-	TRBV4-1	CASSQVGYTTEAFF	TGCGCCAGCAGCCAGGTAGGGTATACCACTGAAGCTTTCTTT
TRBD2	TRBJ2-4	once	TRBV4-1	CASSQRGRLAGEKNIQYF	TGCGCCAGCAGCCAAAGGGGGCGGCTAGCGGGGGAAAAAAACATTCAGTACTTC
-	TRBJ1-1	-	TRBV6-1	CASTEGGAVEAFF	TGTGCCAGCACCGAAGGGGGGGCGGTTGAAGCTTTCTTT
-	TRBJ2-7	once	TRBV27	CASSLSPGHEQYF	TGTGCCAGCAGTTTAAGTCCCGGGCACGAGCAGTACTTC
TRBD1	TRBJ1-3	few	TRBV10-3	CAISDPGTGTDGNTIYF	TGTGCCATCAGTGACCCCGGGACAGGGACCGATGGAAACACCATATATTTT
-	TRBJ2-6	few	TRBV21-1	CASSGTEPPSGANVLTF	TGTGCCAGCAGCGGGACAGAGCCACCCTCTGGGGCCAACGTCCTGACTTTC
-	TRBJ2-7	-	TRBV4-1	CASSQDSGRAYEQYF	TGCGCCAGCAGCCAAGATTCAGGCAGGGCTTACGAGCAGTACTTC
-	TRBJ1-1	few	TRBV5-1	CASRGGRPEAFF	TGCGCCAGCAGAGGCGGCAGGCCCGAAGCTTTCTTT
TRBD2	TRBJ2-3	-	TRBV11-1	CASSSTSGEDTQYF	TGTGCCAGCAGCTCGACTAGCGGGGAAGATACGCAGTATTTT
-	TRBJ2-7	-	TRBV4-1	CASSHPPSYEQYF	TGCGCCAGCAGCCACCCCCCCTCCTACGAGCAGTACTTC
-	TRBJ1-1	-	TRBV27	CASTEALNTEAFF	TGTGCCAGCACCGAGGCCTTGAACACTGAAGCTTTCTTT
TRBD1	TRBJ1-5	-	TRBV2	CASRTGTGGDQPQHF	TGTGCCAGCAGGACCGGGACAGGGGGCGATCAGCCCCAGCATTTT
TRBD2	TRBJ2-7	-	TRBV27	CASSSGGTAYEQYF	TGTGCCAGCAGTAGCGGGGGGACAGCCTACGAGCAGTACTTC
TRBD1	TRBJ1-2	-	TRBV2	CASDRGRVDSGISGYTF	TGTGCCAGCGACAGGGGGCGCGTCGATAGTGGTATCTCTGGCTACACCTTC
-	TRBJ2-7	-	TRBV5-1	CASSLGGDYEQYF	TGCGCCAGCAGCTTGGGTGGGGACTACGAGCAGTACTTC
TRBD1	TRBJ1-6	-	TRBV6-1	CASSEEGQGSISYNSPLHF	TGTGCCAGCAGTGAAGAGGGACAGGGGTCAATCTCCTATAATTCACCCCTCCACTTT
-	TRBJ2-1	-	TRBV7-7	CASSREPGPYNEQFF	TGTGCCAGCAGCCGAGAACCGGGGCCCTACAATGAGCAGTTCTTC
-	TRBJ1-2	-	TRBV4-1	CASSQTGPSSYGYTF	TGCGCCAGCAGCCAGACAGGCCCTTCTAGCTATGGCTACACCTTC
-	TRBJ1-4	-	TRBV15	CATSGNHVDRNDQEKLFF	TGTGCCACCAGCGGGAACCATGTAGACAGGAATGATCAGGAAAAACTGTTTTTT
-	TRBJ2-1	-	TRBV28	CASSHHLTDGYNEQFF	TGTGCCAGCAGCCACCACCTTACGGACGGATACAATGAGCAGTTCTTC
-	TRBJ1-1	few	TRBV28	CASRVPGGINEAFF	TGTGCCAGCAGAGTTCCGGGGGGCATCAATGAAGCTTTCTTT
-	TRBJ2-5	-	TRBV6-1	CASSWGTPPRTQYF	TGTGCCAGCAGTTGGGGGACGCCGCCGAGGACCCAGTACTTC
-	TRBJ2-2	-	TRBV27	CASSFPYTGELFF	TGTGCCAGCAGTTTCCCTTACACCGGGGAGCTGTTTTTT
-	TRBJ2-5	-	TRBV7-7	CASSRGAREETQYF	TGTGCCAGCAGCCGGGGGGCGAGGGAAGAGACCCAGTACTTC
TRBD1	TRBJ2-1	-	TRBV7-3	CASSYRGQQQFF	TGTGCCAGCAGCTACCGGGGACAGCAGCAGTTCTTC
TRBD2	TRBJ2-7	-	TRBV11-2	CASSFGGVRYEQYF	TGTGCCAGCAGCTTCGGGGGGGTCCGCTACGAGCAGTACTTC
-	TRBJ1-6	once	TRBV4-2	CASSQERSGTYNSPLHF	TGTGCCAGCAGCCAAGAACGCTCAGGAACCTATAATTCACCCCTCCACTTT
-	TRBJ1-2	-	TRBV27	CASSYAGSYGYTF	TGTGCCAGCAGTTACGCCGGTTCCTATGGCTACACCTTC
TRBD1	TRBJ2-5	-	TRBV25-1	CATRDRQETQYF	TGTGCCACCAGGGACAGACAAGAGACCCAGTACTTC
TRBD1	TRBJ1-4	-	TRBV4-1	CASSQGRGQGAEKLFF	TGCGCCAGCAGCCAAGGCCGGGGACAGGGGGCGGAAAAACTGTTTTTT
TRBD1	TRBJ2-6	-	TRBV27	CASSLESTGVSGANVLTF	TGTGCCAGCAGTTTAGAATCTACAGGGGTATCTGGGGCCAACGTCCTGACTTTC
-	TRBJ1-2	-	TRBV5-4	CASSLVYSNYGYTF	TGTGCCAGCAGCTTGGTGTACAGCAACTATGGCTACACCTTC
TRBD1	TRBJ2-7	once	TRBV5-1	CASSLAGWTGVADEQYF	TGCGCCAGCAGCTTGGCCGGGTGGACAGGGGTCGCGGACGAGCAGTACTTC
-	TRBJ1-2	-	TRBV5-6	CASSFGHPNYGYTF	TGTGCCAGCAGCTTTGGACACCCTAACTATGGCTACACCTTC